This TCR beta chain is drawn from a study of technical replicates of blood from a handful of donors. The repertoire was sequenced with immunoSEQ multiplex PCR; TCRdb's copy has only in-frame clones and lacks some. The sample lists tens of thousands of clones, more than 80% occurring once. V shed 4 bases, J shed 8 bases, and the junction held 8 bases outside the gene matches. Germline values: CDR1 SGDLS, CDR2 YYNGEE. This CDR3 comprises 13 residues. The clonotype comes from a human donor in good health. Some clones in this sample may be carry-over from other donors' samples. The sequencing input was PBMCs. The chain joins TRBV9 to TRBJ1-2; 7 bases agree with TRBD1. The CDR3 DNA reads as TGTGCCAGCAGCCCGGGACAGTTTGGAGGCTACACCTTC. Translating it yields CASSPGQFGGYTF.